This TCR beta chain was documented in a study of T cell changes during pregnancy in multiple sclerosis. Germline CDR1 is SGHRS and CDR2 is YFSETQ. The V gene end was trimmed by 4 bases and the J gene end by 3 bases; junction bases not matched to a gene: 4. The CDR3 is 14 amino acids. This table comes from immunoSEQ multiplex PCR, and its TCRdb copy is limited to in-frame clones, with some not included. This sample yields 30,000 to 40,000 clones, of which roughly nine tenths are seen a single time; approximately 3% belongs to the top ten. The chain is built from TRBV5-1 and TRBJ2-3, with 8 bases identical to TRBD2. Sequences were derived from CD4+ T cells from peripheral blood mononuclear cells, sampled in the third trimester of pregnancy. This TCR was recovered from a female donor in good health, enrolled as a control in a pregnancy study. Written as DNA, the CDR3 is TGCGCCAGCAGCCCGGGACTAGGGACAGATACGCAGTATTTT. This codes for CASSPGLGTDTQYF.